The source of this T cell receptor beta chain is a study of T cells in narcolepsy. The method was immunoSEQ multiplex PCR; TCRdb's version includes in-frame clones alone and lacks a portion of them. The data show 25,000 to 35,000 clones, approximately 85% seen once. What was sequenced was memory (CD45RA-) CD4+ T cells from blood. The TCR originated in a human donor in good health.

The CDR3 protein is CASNFMRGETQYF. CDR3 DNA: TGTGCCAGCAACTTCATGCGGGGAGAGACCCAGTACTTC. The J gene is TRBJ2-5, the V gene TRBV11-2; weak D call: TRBD2 (6 bases). The germline V and J ends were trimmed by 7 bases and 4 bases, with 13 bases remaining between them. This CDR3 contains 13 residues. CDR1 and CDR2 (germline): SGHAT, FQNNGV.